The 3 T cell receptor beta chains presented below share a single source sample, sequenced in a study of CD8+ T cells in alopecia areata. Treatment reported: oral pan-JAK inhibitor, 5-10 mg twice daily. cDNA prepared by RNA extraction and subsequent reverse transcription served as the template for sequencing. Data came from immunoSEQ multiplex PCR; TCRdb stores just in-frame clones and leaves some out. The sample lists some 110,000 clones; approximately 54% were seen once. Sequencing was performed on CD8+ T cells sorted from blood, taken at week 24, from a patient treated with tofacitinib. These receptors all come from a human donor with alopecia areata.

The V call is TRBV27, the J call TRBJ2-2, with 8 bases matching TRBD2. The CDR3 spans 14 residues. The V gene end was trimmed by 7 bases and the J gene end by 3 bases; junction bases not matched to a gene: 4. CDR1 is MNHEY, CDR2 SMNVEV, per germline (reference sequence). In DNA, the CDR3 is TGTGCCAGCACCGGGACTAGAGACACCGGGGAGCTGTTTTTT. Its protein product is CASTGTRDTGELFF.

About this clone itself: The same CDR3 can be traced to other DNA sequences in this sample. The chain combines TRBV9 with TRBJ1-2; 7 bases line up with TRBD1. Per the germline V gene, CDR1 is SGDLS and CDR2 is YYNGEE. The CDR3 sequence is 13 residues long. V shed 3 bases and J 4 bases; nucleotides not matched to a gene: 3. The CDR3 DNA reads TGTGCCAGCAGCGCCTGGACAGGCTATGGCTACACCTTC. It yields the protein CASSAWTGYGYTF.

The rearrangement uses TRBV6-6 and TRBJ1-2, with 8 bases identical to TRBD1. This CDR3 contains 15 residues. Per germline, CDR1 MNHNY and CDR2 SVGAGI (reference sequence). V lost 0 bases, J lost 3 bases, and 3 bases stayed unmatched. CDR3 protein: CASSYSGQGDYGYTF. CDR3 bases: TGTGCCAGCAGTTACTCAGGACAGGGCGACTATGGCTACACCTTC.